The next 25 T cell receptor beta chains were all read from a single sample in a study of shared clonotypes between healthy human individuals. Assay: immunoSEQ multiplex PCR; the TCRdb copy retains only in-frame clones and omits some. The table shows 950,000 to 1,100,000 clones, with around 78% occurring only once. Sequenced sample: memory CD4+ T cells from PBMCs. Stated subset: CD45RA-negative fraction. The receptors stem from a young man in good health. Some clones in this sample may be carry-over from other donors' samples.

This clone was recorded only once. The V gene is TRBV4-2, the J gene TRBJ2-3, with TRBD2 as a possible D gene (6 bases). CDR1 and CDR2 (germline): LGHNA, YNFKEQ. V was pared by 1 base and J by 6 bases, with 17 bases between. The CDR3 covers 16 residues. CDR3 bases: TGTGCCAGCAGCCAAGGGGAAGCGGGCCCTGGGGATACGCAGTATTTT. Translating it yields CASSQGEAGPGDTQYF.

The chain has TRBV9 and TRBJ1-2, with TRBD1 as a possible D gene (6 bases). This CDR3 has 16 residues. Germline CDR1 reads SGDLS; CDR2 reads YYNGEE. The germline V and J ends were trimmed by 4 bases and 4 bases, with 20 bases remaining between them. CDR3 nucleotides: TGTGCCAGCAGCCCTAGGGGGATAGACAGGATCTATGGCTACACCTTC. Protein product: CASSPRGIDRIYGYTF.

The chain recombines TRBV5-4 with TRBJ2-3; possible D gene TRBD2, 5 bases. CDR1 and CDR2 from the germline V gene are SGHNT and YYREEE (reference sequence). The CDR3 is made up of 16 amino acids. The V end lost 0 bases, the J end lost 0 bases, and 11 bases lay between the germline ends. CDR3 region: CASSLEELVSTDTQYF. Written as DNA, the CDR3 is TGTGCCAGCAGCTTGGAAGAACTAGTTAGCACAGATACGCAGTATTTT.

This clone was seen only once. The J gene is TRBJ2-6, the V gene TRBV5-1, with 8 bases matching TRBD1. CDR1 SGHRS and CDR2 YFSETQ come from the germline V gene. After removal of 3 bases from V and 0 bases from J, the junction contained 5 bases not matched to a gene. The CDR3 length is 17 residues. CDR3 in DNA: TGCGCCAGCAGCTGGACAGGGCCCAACTCTGGGGCCAACGTCCTGACTTTC. Protein: CASSWTGPNSGANVLTF.

The CDR3 sequence is CASSFGQGAYGYTF. In nucleotides, the CDR3 is TGTGCCAGCAGTTTCGGGCAGGGTGCTTATGGCTACACCTTC. The chain recombines TRBV28 with TRBJ1-2, with D perhaps matching TRBD1 (5 bases). The CDR3 has 14 residues. V was shortened by 3 bases and J by 5 bases, with 13 bases between the two germline ends. Germline V CDR1 and CDR2: MDHEN, SYDVKM.

With regard to this clone: One base away lies a much larger clone, so this may be a sequencing read error. Other DNA sequences in the sample encode the same CDR3. The chain couples TRBV19 to TRBJ2-7; 9 bases are shared with TRBD1. There are 14 residues in the CDR3. Per the germline V gene, CDR1 is LNHDA and CDR2 is SQIVND (reference sequence). CDR3 sequence: CASSDRGGSDEQYF. The CDR3 DNA reads TGCGCCAGTAGTGACAGGGGGGGCTCGGACGAGCAGTACTTC.

The genes are TRBV7-3 and TRBJ2-2; a possible D gene is TRBD2 (5 bases). CDR1 and CDR2 (germline): SGHTA, FQGTGA. Trimming pared 8 bases from V and 2 bases from J, leaving 12 bases between. The CDR3 sequence is 14 residues long. The CDR3 bases are TGTGCCAGCGCTAAGGGAGTTAACACCGGGGAGCTGTTTTTT. Protein: CASAKGVNTGELFF.

The rearrangement joins TRBV2 to TRBJ1-5, with D perhaps TRBD1 (5 bases). The germline CDR1 and CDR2 sequences are SNHLY and FYNNEI. The length of the CDR3 is 14 residues. Trimming stripped 3 bases from V and 5 bases from J, with 11 bases between. The CDR3 is CASSDARGDQPQHF. The CDR3 bases are TGTGCCAGCAGTGATGCGAGGGGCGATCAGCCCCAGCATTTT.

The chain joins TRBV27 to TRBJ1-2, with unresolved D. This CDR3 has 18 residues. Germline CDR1 and CDR2: MNHEY and SMNVEV (reference sequence). Between the trimmed V and J ends, which lost 6 bases and 2 bases, there was a span of 25 bases. This chain's CDR3 is CASRSALSASTPNYGYTF. The DNA of the CDR3 is TGTGCCAGCAGGTCCGCCCTCTCAGCCTCGACACCCAACTATGGCTACACCTTC.

J is TRBJ1-5 and V is TRBV6-1; the D is unclear. V was cut by 4 bases and J by 1 base, with 5 bases left in between. The CDR3 loop spans 13 amino acids. Germline V CDR1 and CDR2: MNHNS, SASEGT. The CDR3 DNA sequence: TGTGCCAGCAGTGCCGACAGCAATCAGCCCCAGCATTTT. Translating it yields CASSADSNQPQHF.

In this sample, this clone turned up once. The rearrangement joins TRBV9 to TRBJ2-5, with 11 bases identical to TRBD2. The V segment lost 3 bases and the J segment 5 bases; nucleotides outside the gene matches: 6. This CDR3 is built from 15 residues. Germline lookup yields CDR1 SGDLS and CDR2 YYNGEE. This CDR3 reads CASSAAGTSGETQYF. CDR3 nucleotide sequence: TGTGCCAGCAGCGCAGCCGGGACTAGCGGCGAGACCCAGTACTTC.

The rearrangement links TRBV13 to TRBJ2-5, with D unclear. CDR3 length: 12 amino acids. V was clipped by 1 base and J by 5 bases, with 5 bases between them. Germline values: CDR1 PRHDT, CDR2 FYEKMQ (reference sequence). CDR3 region: CASSLDVETQYF. DNA of the CDR3: TGTGCCAGCAGCTTAGACGTGGAGACCCAGTACTTC.

The chain couples TRBV30 to TRBJ1-5; D may be TRBD1 (6 bases). Germline lookup yields CDR1 GTSNPN and CDR2 SVGIG (reference sequence). The length of the CDR3 is 16 residues. Trimming took off 2 bases at V and 2 bases at J, with 16 bases between the two ends. This chain's CDR3 is CAWSSRKRGGNQPQHF. CDR3 nucleotides: TGTGCCTGGAGTAGCCGTAAAAGGGGGGGCAATCAGCCCCAGCATTTT.

V is TRBV11-2 and J is TRBJ1-2, with D perhaps TRBD1 (5 bases). The CDR3 length is 10 residues. CDR1 is SGHAT, CDR2 FQNNGV, per germline. V was cut by 6 bases and J by 13 bases, with 12 bases left in between. CDR3 in amino acids: CASSSGRLTF. The CDR3 DNA sequence: TGTGCCAGCAGTTCAGGGAGGCTCACCTTC.

This clone was observed a few times. This rearrangement joins TRBV28 to TRBJ2-3; TRBD2 aligns across 11 bases. Germline CDR1 reads MDHEN; CDR2 reads SYDVKM. This CDR3 contains 18 residues. V lost 7 bases and J lost 2; bases outside the gene matches: 14. CDR3 nucleotides: TGTGCCAGCAACTCACAACGGACTAGCGGGCTGGTCACAGATACGCAGTATTTT. Its protein product is CASNSQRTSGLVTDTQYF.

The J gene is TRBJ2-4, the V gene TRBV30; D uncertain. The length of the CDR3 is 12 residues. Trimming took off 8 bases at V and 0 bases at J, with 8 bases between the two ends. Germline CDR1 GTSNPN, CDR2 SVGIG (reference sequence). The CDR3 region is CAGGLAKNIQYF. In DNA form, the CDR3 reads TGTGCCGGCGGCTTAGCCAAAAACATTCAGTACTTC.

The chain has TRBV6-1 and TRBJ2-2, with TRBD2 identical over 10 bases. The CDR3 runs to 17 residues. Germline V CDR1 and CDR2: MNHNS, SASEGT. Unmatched junction bases numbered 10, after V lost 3 bases and J lost 6 bases. CDR3 coding DNA: TGTGCCAGCAGTGACCTCAGCGGGAGGGCCGAGGCCGGGGAGCTGTTTTTT. This gives the protein CASSDLSGRAEAGELFF.

The V gene is TRBV15, the J gene TRBJ1-2, with no clear D. CDR3 size: 10 residues. The V gene's germline CDR1 is LNHNV and CDR2 YYDKDF (reference sequence). V lost 7 bases and J 5 bases, leaving 5 bases between the germline ends. The CDR3: CATKDYGYTF. DNA for the CDR3: TGTGCCACCAAGGATTATGGCTACACCTTC.

The chain links TRBV13 to TRBJ2-3; no firm D call. V lost 5 bases and J 10 bases, leaving 16 bases between the germline ends. The CDR3 totals 13 residues. Germline loops: CDR1 PRHDT, CDR2 FYEKMQ (reference sequence). The CDR3: CASSIPPREAQYF. For the CDR3, the DNA is TGTGCCAGCAGCATACCCCCTAGGGAAGCGCAGTATTTT.

This clone appeared once. This chain joins TRBV28 and TRBJ1-1, with D perhaps matching TRBD1 (5 bases). This CDR3 has 15 amino acids. The germline CDR1 and CDR2 sequences are MDHEN and SYDVKM. The V end lost 3 bases, the J end lost 1 base, and 12 bases lay between the germline ends. CDR3 region: CASSFRRGGNTEAFF. The CDR3 DNA reads as TGTGCCAGCAGTTTCCGCCGGGGCGGGAACACTGAAGCTTTCTTT.

The rearrangement uses TRBV15 and TRBJ2-3, with 7 bases fitting TRBD1. The germline CDR1 and CDR2 sequences are LNHNV and YYDKDF (reference sequence). J gave up 6 bases and V 5 bases, and 11 bases lay outside the gene matches. The CDR3 consists of 15 residues. CDR3 loop: CATSVSGTVKDTQYF. The DNA for the CDR3 is TGTGCCACCAGCGTGTCCGGGACAGTGAAGGATACGCAGTATTTT. Full variable domain (missing parts from reference TRBV15 and TRBJ2-3): DAMVIQNPRYQVTQFGKPVTLSCSQTLNHNVMYWYQQKSSQAPKLLFHYYDKDFNNEADTPDNFQSRRPNTSFCFLDIRSPGLGDTAMYLCATSVSGTVKDTQYFGPGTRLTVL.

The chain is built from TRBV19 and TRBJ2-1, with 9 bases aligning to TRBD1. Germline CDR1 and CDR2: LNHDA and SQIVND (reference sequence). CDR3 length: 19 amino acids. V lost 6 bases to trimming and J lost 0 bases; unmatched junction nucleotides: 15. CDR3 sequence reads: CASRFGTGTLLSSYNEQFF. CDR3 bases: TGTGCCAGTAGATTCGGGACAGGGACCCTGTTAAGCTCCTACAATGAGCAGTTCTTC.

This chain links TRBV27 with TRBJ2-5; 9 bases are a match to TRBD2. This CDR3 region has 15 residues. CDR1 is MNHEY, CDR2 SMNVEV, per germline (reference sequence). The J segment lost 2 bases and the V segment lost 2 bases, leaving 3 bases of the junction unmatched. DNA of the CDR3: TGTGCCAGCAGTTTAACGGGACTAGCACAAGAGACCCAGTACTTC. Protein product: CASSLTGLAQETQYF.

This rearrangement joins TRBV5-1 to TRBJ2-1, with 9 bases fitting TRBD2. The CDR3 runs to 16 residues. Germline-derived CDR1 and CDR2 are SGHRS and YFSETQ. J gave up 3 bases and V 4 bases, and 8 bases lay outside the gene matches. The CDR3 coding sequence is TGCGCCAGCAGCATGTTAGCGGGAGTAAACTACAATGAGCAGTTCTTC. This encodes CASSMLAGVNYNEQFF.

V is TRBV9 and J is TRBJ2-3; weak D call: TRBD1 (6 bases). Germline V gene lookup returns CDR1 SGDLS and CDR2 YYNGEE. The CDR3 extends over 15 amino acids. The V end lost 3 bases, the J end lost 3 bases, and 14 bases lay between the germline ends. CDR3 region: CASSGGGRVTDTQYF. Written as DNA, the CDR3 is TGTGCCAGCAGCGGAGGGGGTAGGGTAACAGATACGCAGTATTTT.